The 4 T cell receptor beta chains below all came from one sample that was sequenced in a study of tumor-infiltrating lymphocytes in primary liver carcinoma. Starting from 500 ng of total RNA, TCR beta cDNA was produced with a primer in the constant region. Construction of TCR beta libraries relied on three successive nested multiplex PCR rounds employing slightly modified ARM-PCR. Investigators reported that the first two PCR rounds, at 10 cycles each, used TRBV1-TRBV30 forward primers with a C-beta reverse primer. TCRdb itself ran the multiplex PCR reads through MiXCR, one entry per CDR3 protein. Here the sample spans roughly 20,000 distinct CDR3 sequences, around 72% being singletons. The source material, 20-30 mg of unsorted bulk tissue, was used to co-extract RNA and DNA. The sequencing sample was made of liver tumor tissue from sampling region 1. Subset reported: tumor region T1, superior pole. The receptors were sampled from a man in his forties or fifties with primary liver carcinoma and hepatitis B virus infection.

As to this clonotype: At one of its ends the junction is not consistent with the germline gene, which may arise from a read error. V and J are TRBV11-2 and TRBJ2-5, with D perhaps assigned TRBD1 or TRBD2 (5 bases each). Germline CDR1 is SGHAT and CDR2 is FQNNGV. The CDR3 is made up of 18 amino acids. CDR3 DNA: TGTGCCAGCAGCTTAGCGGGGCTAGCCCTGGGAATAAAAGAGACCCAGTACTTT. Amino acid sequence: CASSLAGLALGIKETQYF. Full variable domain (remainder filled in from reference TRBV11-2 and TRBJ2-5): EAGVAQSPRYKIIEKRQSVAFWCNPISGHATLYWYQQILGQGPKLLIQFQNNGVVDDSQLPKDRFSAERLKGVDSTLKIQPAKLEDSAVYLCASSLAGLALGIKETQYFGPGTRLLVL.

Worth noting for this clonotype: A clone one base away is much larger, so this may be a read error. The CDR3 end shows no conserved phenylalanine or tryptophan, and so a read error is likely. The CDR3 bases are TGTGCCAACAGCTTGCAGGGAGACACTGAAGCTTTCTCT. This sequence encodes CANSLQGDTEAFS. The V gene is TRBV7-9, the J gene TRBJ1-1; D possibly corresponds to TRBD1 (5 bases). The CDR3 is 13 amino acids. CDR1 is SEHNR, CDR2 FQNEAQ, per germline (reference sequence).

Comments on this clonotype: It is likely a read error, because the conserved phenylalanine at the end of the CDR3 is missing. The chain employs TRBV6-5 and TRBJ1-4; D perhaps matches TRBD1 (6 bases). The V gene's germline CDR1 is MNHEY and CDR2 SVGAGI. Between the trimmed V and J ends, which lost 6 bases and 7 bases, there was a span of 18 bases. The CDR3 extends over 15 amino acids. For the CDR3, the DNA is TGTGCCAGCAGATTTGGGACACCAGGCGGTGAAAAACTGTTTATT. It codes for CASRFGTPGGEKLFI.

On this clonotype: Compared with germline, one end of the junction differs, possibly owing to a read error. The chain recombines TRBV7-9 with TRBJ2-3, with a tentative D call TRBD2 (7 bases). Germline lookup yields CDR1 SEHNR and CDR2 FQNEAQ (reference sequence). The CDR3 is made up of 15 amino acids. The CDR3 spells CASSSARGGSDTHYF. The CDR3 DNA is TGTGCCAGCAGTTCGGCAAGGGGGGGCTCGGATACGCATTATTTT.